This TCR beta chain was identified in a study of blood T cell repertoires in COVID-19. Study summary: Samples taken during acute and convalescent COVID-19 were collected in the United States, Italy and Spain. The analysed material was cDNA or gDNA that came from T cells, B-cell-depleted T cells, or PBMCs.

The V and J ends lost 2 bases and 2 bases, in that order; junction bases with no gene match: 4. Germline assignment: CDR1 MGHRA and CDR2 YSYEKL. The CDR3 loop spans 15 amino acids. As handled by the study authors: Counts of nucleated cells, estimated from reference gene primer amplification, were obtained. Produced via immunoSEQ multiplex PCR; TCRdb's table is partial and in-frame only. V, J and clone size are those of that table, while D and trimming were read from the DNA. The data contain 250,000 to 300,000 clones, under 90% of them singletons. This chain connects TRBV4-1 to TRBJ2-3; 7 bases line up with TRBD1. Sequenced material: peripheral blood. The sequence came from a man aged 50 to 59 with acute or convalescent COVID-19. This CDR3 reads CASSQPTGLTDTQYF. Here the CDR3 DNA reads TGCGCCAGCAGCCAACCGACAGGGCTCACAGATACGCAGTATTTT.